This TCR beta chain was identified in a study of cytomegalovirus exposure and HLA in healthy donors. Across the study: From roughly 180 million T cells, an earlier analysis saw around 120 million unique TCR beta sequences. Study conclusions and caveats: Within an earlier analysis, most TCR beta V segments proved productive either about 90% or about 30% of the time. Accurate prediction of HLA-A and HLA-B alleles (for most subjects) was reportedly achieved from TCR beta sequences. Later on, a genetic analysis was performed. It linked a missense variant in DCLRE1C with V- and J-gene trimming of TCR beta.

This CDR3 contains 17 residues. Trimming removed 1 base from V and 4 bases from J; junction bases left unmatched: 7. Germline V gives CDR1 LNHDA, CDR2 SQIVND (reference sequence). Researchers ran the PCR with 60 Vbeta and 13 Jbeta primers. Profiling relied on immunoSEQ multiplex PCR, and the TCRdb table lists in-frame clones only, not all of them. The sample lists fewer than 150,000 clones, about 68% occurring once. This clone was observed a single time. Its cognate antigen is unknown. This clonotype originated in a woman in her fifties or sixties in good health and CMV-seropositive. The material sequenced was PBMCs. This chain uses TRBV19 with TRBJ1-6, with 7 positions matching TRBD1. CDR3 sequence reads: CASSIVGTVSYNSPLHF. CDR3 nucleotide sequence: TGTGCCAGTAGTATAGTCGGGACAGTGAGTTATAATTCACCCCTCCACTTT.